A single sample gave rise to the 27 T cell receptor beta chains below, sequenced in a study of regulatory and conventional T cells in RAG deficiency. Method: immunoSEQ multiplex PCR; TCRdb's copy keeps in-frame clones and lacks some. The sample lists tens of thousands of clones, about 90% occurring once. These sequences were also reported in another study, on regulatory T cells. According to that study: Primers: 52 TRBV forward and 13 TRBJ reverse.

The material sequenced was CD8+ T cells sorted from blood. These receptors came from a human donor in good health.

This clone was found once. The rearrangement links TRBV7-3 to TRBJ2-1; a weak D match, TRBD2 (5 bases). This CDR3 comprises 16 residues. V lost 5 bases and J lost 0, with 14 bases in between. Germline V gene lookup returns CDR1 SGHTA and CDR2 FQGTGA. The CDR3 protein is CASSPAGGSSYNEQFF. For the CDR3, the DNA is TGTGCCAGCAGCCCGGCGGGTGGGAGCTCCTACAATGAGCAGTTCTTC. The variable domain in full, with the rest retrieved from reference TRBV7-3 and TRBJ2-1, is GAGVSQTPSNKVTEKGKYVELRCDPISGHTALYWYRQSLGQGPEFLIYFQGTGAADDSGLPNDRFFAVRPEGSVSTLKIQRTERGDSAVYLCASSPAGGSSYNEQFFGPGTRLTVL.

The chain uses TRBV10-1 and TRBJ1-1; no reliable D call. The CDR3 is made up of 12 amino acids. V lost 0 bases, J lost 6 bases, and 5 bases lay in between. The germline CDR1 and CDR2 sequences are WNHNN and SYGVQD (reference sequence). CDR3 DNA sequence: TGCGCCAGCAGTGAGTCCAACTCTGAAGCTTTCTTT. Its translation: CASSESNSEAFF.

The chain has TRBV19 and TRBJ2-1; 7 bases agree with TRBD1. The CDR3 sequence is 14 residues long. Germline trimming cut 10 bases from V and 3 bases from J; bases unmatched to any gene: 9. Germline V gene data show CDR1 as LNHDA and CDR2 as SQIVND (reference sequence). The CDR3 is CATKPGQHYNEQFF. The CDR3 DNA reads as TGTGCCACTAAACCGGGACAGCACTACAATGAGCAGTTCTTC.

The CDR3 is CASSRTTGATNEKLFF. The CDR3 DNA follows: TGTGCCAGCAGCCGCACCACTGGAGCAACTAATGAAAAACTGTTTTTT. The rearrangement links TRBV5-5 to TRBJ1-4; D unclear. The V gene lost 4 bases and the J gene lost 0 bases, with 13 bases spanning the gap. CDR3 length: 16 amino acids. Germline-derived CDR1 and CDR2 are SGHKS and YYEKEE (reference sequence).

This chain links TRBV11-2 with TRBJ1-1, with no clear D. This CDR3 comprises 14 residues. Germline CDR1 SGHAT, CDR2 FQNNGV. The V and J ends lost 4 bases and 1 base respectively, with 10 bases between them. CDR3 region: CASSSGFPNTEAFF. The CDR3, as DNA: TGTGCCAGCAGCTCGGGGTTTCCGAACACTGAAGCTTTCTTT.

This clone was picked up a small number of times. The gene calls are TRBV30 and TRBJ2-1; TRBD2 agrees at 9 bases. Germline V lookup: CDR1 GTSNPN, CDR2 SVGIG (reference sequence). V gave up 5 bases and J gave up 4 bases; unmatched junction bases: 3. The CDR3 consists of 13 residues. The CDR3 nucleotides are TGTGCCTGGGGACTAGCGCGGTACAATGAGCAGTTCTTC. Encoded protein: CAWGLARYNEQFF.

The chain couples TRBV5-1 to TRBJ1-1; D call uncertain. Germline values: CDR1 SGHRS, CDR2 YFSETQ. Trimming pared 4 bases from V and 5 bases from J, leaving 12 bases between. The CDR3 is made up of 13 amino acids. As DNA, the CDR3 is TGCGCCAGCAGCCGCGCGTCGACGACTGAAGCTTTCTTT. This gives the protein CASSRASTTEAFF.

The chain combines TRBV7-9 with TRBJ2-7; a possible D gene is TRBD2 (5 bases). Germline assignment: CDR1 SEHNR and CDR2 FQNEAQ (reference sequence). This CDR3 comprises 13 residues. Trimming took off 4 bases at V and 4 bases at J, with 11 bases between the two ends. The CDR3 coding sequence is TGTGCCAGCAGCTCTCCGGGCGGGTACGAGCAGTACTTC. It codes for CASSSPGGYEQYF. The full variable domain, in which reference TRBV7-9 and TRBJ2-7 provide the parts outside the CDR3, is DTGVSQNPRHKITKRGQNVTFRCDPISEHNRLYWYRQTLGQGPEFLTYFQNEAQLEKSRLLSDRFSAERPKGSFSTLEIQRTEQGDSAMYLCASSSPGGYEQYFGPGTRLTVT.

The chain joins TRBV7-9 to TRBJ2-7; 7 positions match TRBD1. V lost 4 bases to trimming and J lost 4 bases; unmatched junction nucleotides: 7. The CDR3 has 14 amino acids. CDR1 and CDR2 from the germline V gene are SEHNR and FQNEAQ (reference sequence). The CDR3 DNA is TGTGCCAGCAGCTCTGCCGGGACAGCTTACGAGCAGTACTTC. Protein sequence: CASSSAGTAYEQYF.

CDR3 loop: CASRQTSGGNYEQYF. CDR3 nucleotide sequence: TGTGCCAGCAGACAAACTAGCGGAGGGAACTACGAGCAGTACTTC. The chain recombines TRBV2 with TRBJ2-7; 8 bases are a match to TRBD2. The CDR3 length is 15 residues. CDR1 and CDR2 from the germline V gene are SNHLY and FYNNEI. With V trimmed by 6 bases and J by 3 bases, 10 bases remained unmatched.

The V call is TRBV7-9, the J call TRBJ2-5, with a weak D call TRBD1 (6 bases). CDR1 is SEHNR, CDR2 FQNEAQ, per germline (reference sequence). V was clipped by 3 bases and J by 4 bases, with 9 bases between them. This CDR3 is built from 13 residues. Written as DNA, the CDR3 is TGTGCCAGCAGCTTCGACAGGATAGAGACCCAGTACTTC. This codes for CASSFDRIETQYF. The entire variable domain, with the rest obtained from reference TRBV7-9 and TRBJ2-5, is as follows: DTGVSQNPRHKITKRGQNVTFRCDPISEHNRLYWYRQTLGQGPEFLTYFQNEAQLEKSRLLSDRFSAERPKGSFSTLEIQRTEQGDSAMYLCASSFDRIETQYFGPGTRLLVL.

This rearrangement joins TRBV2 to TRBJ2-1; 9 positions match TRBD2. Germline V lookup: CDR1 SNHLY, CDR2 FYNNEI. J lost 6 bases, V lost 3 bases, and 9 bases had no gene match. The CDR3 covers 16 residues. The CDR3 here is CASSDPGSGGLNEQFF. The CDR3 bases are TGTGCCAGCAGTGACCCTGGTAGCGGGGGCCTCAATGAGCAGTTCTTC.

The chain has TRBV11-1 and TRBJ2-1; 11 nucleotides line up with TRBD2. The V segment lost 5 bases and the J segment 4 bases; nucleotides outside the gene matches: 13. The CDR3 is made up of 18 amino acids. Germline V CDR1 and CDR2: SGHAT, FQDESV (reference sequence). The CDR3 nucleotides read TGTGCCAGCAGCCGTCCTAAAGGGGGGACTAGCGGATACAATGAGCAGTTCTTC. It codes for CASSRPKGGTSGYNEQFF.

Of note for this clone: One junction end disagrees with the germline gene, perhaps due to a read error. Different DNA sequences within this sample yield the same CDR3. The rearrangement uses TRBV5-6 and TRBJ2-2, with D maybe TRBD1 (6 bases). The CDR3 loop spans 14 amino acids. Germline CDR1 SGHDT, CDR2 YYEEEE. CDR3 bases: TGCGCCAGCAGCTTGAACAGGGCGGCCGGGGAGCTGTTTTTT. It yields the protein CASSLNRAAGELFF.

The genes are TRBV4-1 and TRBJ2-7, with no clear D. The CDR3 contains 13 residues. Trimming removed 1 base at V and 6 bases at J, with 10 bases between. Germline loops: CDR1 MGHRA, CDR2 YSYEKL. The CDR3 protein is CASSQVTAAEQYF. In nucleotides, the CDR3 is TGCGCCAGCAGCCAAGTTACGGCGGCCGAGCAGTACTTC.

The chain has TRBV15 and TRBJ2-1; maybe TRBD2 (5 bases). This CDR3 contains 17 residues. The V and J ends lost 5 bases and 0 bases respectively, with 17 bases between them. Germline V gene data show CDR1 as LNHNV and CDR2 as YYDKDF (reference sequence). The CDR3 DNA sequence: TGTGCCACCAGCCCCCAAATGGAGCGGAACTCCTACAATGAGCAGTTCTTC. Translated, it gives CATSPQMERNSYNEQFF.

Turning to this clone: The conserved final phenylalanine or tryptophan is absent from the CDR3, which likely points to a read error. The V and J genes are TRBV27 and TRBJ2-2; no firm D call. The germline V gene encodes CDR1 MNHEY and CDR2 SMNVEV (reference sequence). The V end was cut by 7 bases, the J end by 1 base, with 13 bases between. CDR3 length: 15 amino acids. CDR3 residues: CASTISGRNTGELFS. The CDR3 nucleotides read TGTGCCAGCACCATCTCAGGACGGAACACCGGGGAGCTGTTTTCT.

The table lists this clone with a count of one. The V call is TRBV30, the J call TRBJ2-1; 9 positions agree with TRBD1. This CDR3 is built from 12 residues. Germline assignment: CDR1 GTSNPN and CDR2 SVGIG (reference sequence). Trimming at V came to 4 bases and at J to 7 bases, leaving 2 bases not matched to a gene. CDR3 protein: CAWMGQGNEQFF. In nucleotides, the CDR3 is TGTGCCTGGATGGGACAGGGAAATGAGCAGTTCTTC.

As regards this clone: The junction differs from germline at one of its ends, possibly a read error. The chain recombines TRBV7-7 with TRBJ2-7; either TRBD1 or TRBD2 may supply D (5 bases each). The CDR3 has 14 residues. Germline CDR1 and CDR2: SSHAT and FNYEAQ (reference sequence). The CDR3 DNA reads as TGTGCTAGCAGCCCCCGGGACGAGCCCCACGAGCAGTACTTC. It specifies CASSPRDEPHEQYF.

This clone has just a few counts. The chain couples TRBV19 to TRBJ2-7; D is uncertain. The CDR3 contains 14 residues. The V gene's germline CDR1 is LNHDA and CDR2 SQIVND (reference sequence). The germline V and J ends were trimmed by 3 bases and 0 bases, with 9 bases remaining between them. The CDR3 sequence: CASSIQPSSYEQYF. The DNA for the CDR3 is TGTGCCAGTAGTATCCAGCCCAGCTCCTACGAGCAGTACTTC.

CDR3: CASSEVTGNHEQYF. CDR3 DNA sequence: TGTGCCAGCAGTGAAGTCACAGGGAACCACGAGCAGTACTTC. V usage is TRBV6-1 and J usage is TRBJ2-7, with D possibly being TRBD1 (6 bases). There are 14 residues in the CDR3. In germline, CDR1 is MNHNS, CDR2 SASEGT. V was pared by 1 base and J by 5 bases, with 12 bases between.

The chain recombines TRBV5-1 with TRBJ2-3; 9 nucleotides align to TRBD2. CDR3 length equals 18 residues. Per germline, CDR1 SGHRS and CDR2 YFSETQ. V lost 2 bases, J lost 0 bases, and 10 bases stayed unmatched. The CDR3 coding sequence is TGCGCCAGCAGCTTATACGAATTAACTAGCGGGAGCACAGATACGCAGTATTTT. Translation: CASSLYELTSGSTDTQYF.

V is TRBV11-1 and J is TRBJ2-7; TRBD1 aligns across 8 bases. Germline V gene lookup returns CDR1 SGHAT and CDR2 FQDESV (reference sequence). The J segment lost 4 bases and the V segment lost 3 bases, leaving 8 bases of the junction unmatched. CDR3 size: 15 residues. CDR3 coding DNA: TGTGCCAGCAGCTTGGAGGGACAGGTCTCATACGAGCAGTACTTC. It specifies CASSLEGQVSYEQYF.

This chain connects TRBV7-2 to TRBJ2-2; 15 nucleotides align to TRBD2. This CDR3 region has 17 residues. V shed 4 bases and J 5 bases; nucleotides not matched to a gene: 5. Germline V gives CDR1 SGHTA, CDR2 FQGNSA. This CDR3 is CASSSGLAGGVTGELFF. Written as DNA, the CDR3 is TGTGCCAGCAGCTCGGGACTAGCGGGAGGAGTGACCGGGGAGCTGTTTTTT. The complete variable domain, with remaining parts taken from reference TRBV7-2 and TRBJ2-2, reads GAGVSQSPSNKVTEKGKDVELRCDPISGHTALYWYRQSLGQGLEFLIYFQGNSAPDKSGLPSDRFSAERTGGSVSTLTIQRTQQEDSAVYLCASSSGLAGGVTGELFFGEGSRLTVL.

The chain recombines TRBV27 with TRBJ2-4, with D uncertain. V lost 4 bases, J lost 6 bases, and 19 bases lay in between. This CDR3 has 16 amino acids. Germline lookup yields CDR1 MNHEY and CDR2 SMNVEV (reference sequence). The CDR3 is CASSSDSATVGNIQYF. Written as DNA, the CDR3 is TGTGCCAGCAGTTCCGACTCAGCCACCGTGGGAAACATTCAGTACTTC.

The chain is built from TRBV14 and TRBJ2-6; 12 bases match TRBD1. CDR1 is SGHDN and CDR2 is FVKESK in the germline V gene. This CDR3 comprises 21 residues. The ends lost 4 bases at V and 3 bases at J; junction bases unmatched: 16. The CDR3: CASSPNPGQGAGVVGANVLTF. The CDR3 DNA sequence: TGTGCCAGCAGCCCCAACCCGGGACAGGGGGCAGGTGTAGTTGGGGCCAACGTCCTGACTTTC.

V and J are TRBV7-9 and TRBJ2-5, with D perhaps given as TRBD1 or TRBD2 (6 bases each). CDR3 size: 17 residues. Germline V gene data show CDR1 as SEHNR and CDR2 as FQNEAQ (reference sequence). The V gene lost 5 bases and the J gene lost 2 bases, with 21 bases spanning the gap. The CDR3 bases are TGTGCCAGCAGCCCACTCCCCGCCGGGGGCGAACAAGAGACCCAGTACTTC. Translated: CASSPLPAGGEQETQYF.